Following are 2 T cell receptor beta chains from one sample sequenced in a study of regulatory T cells in long-lasting Graves disease. Time point indicated: newly diagnosed GD, antithyroid drugs for less than 3 months. Scientists built the TCR library using RNA that was extracted from PBMCs. TCR beta libraries were built with iRepertoire HTBI primers and Arm-PCR of CDR3 regions. MiXCR was run by TCRdb on the multiplex PCR reads, yielding one entry per CDR3 protein. The table includes about 620,000 distinct CDR3 sequences, roughly 15% detected once. These sequences were also reported in another study, on T cells in Graves' hyperthyroidism and ophthalmopathy.

The specimen was peripheral blood mononuclear cells (PBMCs), collected at new diagnosis, from a patient treated with antithyroid drugs. The source is a young woman with Graves disease.

The chain links TRBV20-1 to TRBJ1-6; 9 bases match TRBD1. This CDR3 spans 15 amino acids. Germline V gives CDR1 DFQATT, CDR2 SNEGSKA (reference sequence). V gave up 4 bases and J gave up 10 bases; unmatched junction bases: 11. The CDR3 DNA is TGCAGTGCTATAGGGGGAGGACAGGGGAAGTCACCCCTCCACTTT. Translation gives CSAIGGGQGKSPLHF.

V gene TRBV7-8 combines with J gene TRBJ1-5; D gene uncertain. CDR3 length: 13 amino acids. V dropped 1 base and J dropped 6 bases, with 7 bases sitting between them. Germline V gene lookup returns CDR1 SGHVS and CDR2 FQNEAQ. The CDR3 nucleotides are TGTGCCAGCAGCTTAGATCCGGCTCAGCCCCAGCATTTT. Translation gives CASSLDPAQPQHF.